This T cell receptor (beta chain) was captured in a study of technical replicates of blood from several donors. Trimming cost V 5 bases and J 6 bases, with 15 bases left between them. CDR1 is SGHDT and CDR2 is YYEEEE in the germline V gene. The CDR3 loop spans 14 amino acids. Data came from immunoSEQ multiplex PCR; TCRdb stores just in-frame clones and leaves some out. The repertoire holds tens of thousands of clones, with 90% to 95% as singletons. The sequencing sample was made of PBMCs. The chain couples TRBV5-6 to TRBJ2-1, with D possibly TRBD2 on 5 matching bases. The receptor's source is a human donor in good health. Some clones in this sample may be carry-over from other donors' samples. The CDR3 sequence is CASSILAFSNEQFF. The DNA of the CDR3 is TGTGCCAGCAGTATCCTAGCTTTTTCCAATGAGCAGTTCTTC.